This T cell receptor beta chain was sequenced in a study of blood T cell repertoires in COVID-19. Some clones are missing from TCRdb's copy, which holds only in-frame ones; the method was immunoSEQ multiplex PCR. The sample lists about 140,000 clones, 75% to 80% seen once, with 2.5% to 3% in the top ten. Adults between roughly 18 and 95 years of age took part from 20 to 25 US areas. Participant-given clinical history determined each cohort assignment. Cohort 3 recovery required two negative PCRs, clearance, or symptom resolution. Germline CDR1 is SGHKS and CDR2 is YYEKEE (reference sequence). The length of the CDR3 is 18 residues. V lost 4 bases and J 0 bases, leaving 17 bases between the germline ends.

The gene calls are TRBV5-5 and TRBJ2-6, with D perhaps matching TRBD2 (5 bases). The sample taken for sequencing was PBMCs or T cells enriched from blood (not recorded which). The receptor's source is a woman aged 50 to 60 who had recovered from COVID-19. The CDR3 loop reads CASSPRAVPNSGANVLTF. The CDR3 DNA sequence: TGTGCCAGCAGCCCCCGAGCGGTGCCCAACTCTGGGGCCAACGTCCTGACTTTC.